This T cell receptor (beta chain) was documented in a study of cytomegalovirus exposure and HLA in healthy donors. V shed 4 bases, J shed 0 bases, and the junction held 2 bases outside the gene matches. Germline CDR1 reads SGHVS; CDR2 reads FQNEAQ. This CDR3 region has 14 residues. This PCR relied on a set of 60 Vbeta primers and 13 Jbeta primers. Clones were read by immunoSEQ multiplex PCR, and TCRdb kept only the in-frame ones, dropping some. Of 120,000 or so clones listed, around two thirds are singletons. This clone was picked up a small number of times. The chain employs TRBV7-8 and TRBJ2-5; 7 nucleotides agree with TRBD2. This TCR was recovered from a woman between 40 and 50 years old in good health and CMV-seropositive. Source material: PBMCs. The CDR3 reads CASSSGTNQETQYF. For the CDR3, the DNA is TGTGCCAGCAGCTCCGGGACTAACCAAGAGACCCAGTACTTC.